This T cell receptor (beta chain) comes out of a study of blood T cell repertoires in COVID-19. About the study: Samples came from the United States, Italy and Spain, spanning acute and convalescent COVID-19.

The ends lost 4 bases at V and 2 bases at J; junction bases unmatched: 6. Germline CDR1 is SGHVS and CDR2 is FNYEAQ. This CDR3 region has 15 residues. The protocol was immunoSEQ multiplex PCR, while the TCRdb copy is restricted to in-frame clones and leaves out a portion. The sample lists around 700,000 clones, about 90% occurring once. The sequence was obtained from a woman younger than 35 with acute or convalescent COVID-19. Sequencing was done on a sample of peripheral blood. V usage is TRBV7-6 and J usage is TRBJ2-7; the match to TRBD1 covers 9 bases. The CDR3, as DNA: TGTGCCAGCAGCTCCATTGGGACAGGGACCTACGAGCAGTACTTC. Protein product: CASSSIGTGTYEQYF.